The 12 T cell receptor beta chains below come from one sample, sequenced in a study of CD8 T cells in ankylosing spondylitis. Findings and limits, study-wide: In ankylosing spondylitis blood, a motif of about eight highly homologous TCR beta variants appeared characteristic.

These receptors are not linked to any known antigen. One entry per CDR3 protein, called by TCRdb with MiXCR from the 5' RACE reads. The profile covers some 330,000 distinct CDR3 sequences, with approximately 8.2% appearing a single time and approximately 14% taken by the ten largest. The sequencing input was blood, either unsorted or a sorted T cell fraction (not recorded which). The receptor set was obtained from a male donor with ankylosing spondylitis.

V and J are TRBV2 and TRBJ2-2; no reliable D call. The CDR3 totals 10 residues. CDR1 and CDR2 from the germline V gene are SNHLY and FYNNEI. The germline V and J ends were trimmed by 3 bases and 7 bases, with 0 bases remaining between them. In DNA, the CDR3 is TGTGCCAGCAGTGACGGGGAGCTGTTTTTT. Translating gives CASSDGELFF.

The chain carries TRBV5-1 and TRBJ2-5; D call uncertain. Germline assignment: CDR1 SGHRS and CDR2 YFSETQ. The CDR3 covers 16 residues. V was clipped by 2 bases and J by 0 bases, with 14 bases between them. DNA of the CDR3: TGCGCCAGCAGCTTTAATGGACGGCCCGACCAAGAGACCCAGTACTTC. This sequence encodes CASSFNGRPDQETQYF.

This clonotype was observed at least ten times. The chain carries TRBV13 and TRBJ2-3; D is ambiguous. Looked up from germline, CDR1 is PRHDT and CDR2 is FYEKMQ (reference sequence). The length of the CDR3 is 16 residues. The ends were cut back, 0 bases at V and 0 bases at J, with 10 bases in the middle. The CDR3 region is CASSLGGFFSTDTQYF. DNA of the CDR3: TGTGCCAGCAGCTTAGGTGGCTTCTTTAGCACAGATACGCAGTATTTT.

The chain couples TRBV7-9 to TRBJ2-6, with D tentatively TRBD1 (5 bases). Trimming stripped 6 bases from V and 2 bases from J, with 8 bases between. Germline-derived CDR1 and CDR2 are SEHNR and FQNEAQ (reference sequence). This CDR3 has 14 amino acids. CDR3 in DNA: TGTGCCAGCAGAGGGGCTGCTGGGGCCAACGTCCTGACTTTC. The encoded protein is CASRGAAGANVLTF.

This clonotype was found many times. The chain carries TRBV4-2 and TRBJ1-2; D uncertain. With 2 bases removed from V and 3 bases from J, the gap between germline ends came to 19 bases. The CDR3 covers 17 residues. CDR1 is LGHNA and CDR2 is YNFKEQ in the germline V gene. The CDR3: CASSQTYGVPNDYGYTF. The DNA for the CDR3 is TGTGCCAGCAGCCAAACATATGGGGTTCCCAACGACTATGGCTACACCTTC.

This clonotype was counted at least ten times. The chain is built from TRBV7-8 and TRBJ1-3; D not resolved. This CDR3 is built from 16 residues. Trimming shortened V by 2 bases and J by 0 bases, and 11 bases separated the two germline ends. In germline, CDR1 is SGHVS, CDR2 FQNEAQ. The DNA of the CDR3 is TGTGCCAGCAGCTTATATAAGGCGTCCTCTGGAAACACCATATATTTT. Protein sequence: CASSLYKASSGNTIYF.

The CDR3 reads CSVPLLGGRGGYTF. The CDR3 DNA reads as TGCAGCGTCCCTCTGTTAGGGGGTCGGGGCGGCTACACCTTC. The chain recombines TRBV29-1 with TRBJ1-2; perhaps TRBD1 as D (6 bases). The CDR3 sequence is 14 residues long. Germline V gene lookup returns CDR1 SQVTM and CDR2 ANQGSEA. The ends were cut back, 6 bases at V and 8 bases at J, with 22 bases in the middle. The full variable domain, with the rest looked up from reference TRBV29-1 and TRBJ1-2, is SAVISQKPSRDICQRGTSLTIQCQVDSQVTMMFWYRQQPGQSLTLIATANQGSEATYESGFVIDKFPISRPNLTFSTLTVSNMSPEDSSIYLCSVPLLGGRGGYTFGSGTRLTVV.

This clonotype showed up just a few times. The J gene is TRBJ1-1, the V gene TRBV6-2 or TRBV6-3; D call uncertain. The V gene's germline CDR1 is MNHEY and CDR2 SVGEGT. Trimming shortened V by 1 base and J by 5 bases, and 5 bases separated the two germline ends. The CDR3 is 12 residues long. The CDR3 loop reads CASSYLGTEAFF. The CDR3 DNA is TGTGCCAGCAGTTACTTGGGGACTGAAGCTTTCTTT.

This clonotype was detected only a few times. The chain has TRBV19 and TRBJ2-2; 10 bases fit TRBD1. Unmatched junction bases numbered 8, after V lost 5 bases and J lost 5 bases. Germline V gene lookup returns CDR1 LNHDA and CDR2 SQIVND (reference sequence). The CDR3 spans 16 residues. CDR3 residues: CASSPRQGARTGELFF. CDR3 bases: TGTGCCAGTAGTCCAAGACAGGGGGCACGGACCGGGGAGCTGTTTTTT.

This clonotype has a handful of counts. The CDR3 DNA sequence: TGTGCCAGCAGTTCGGACAGAAACTCTGGAAACACCATATATTTT. Amino acids: CASSSDRNSGNTIYF. This rearrangement joins TRBV7-9 to TRBJ1-3; D is perhaps TRBD1 (6 bases). Per the germline V gene, CDR1 is SEHNR and CDR2 is FQNEAQ (reference sequence). V lost 6 bases and J lost 0, with 12 bases in between. The CDR3 length is 15 residues.

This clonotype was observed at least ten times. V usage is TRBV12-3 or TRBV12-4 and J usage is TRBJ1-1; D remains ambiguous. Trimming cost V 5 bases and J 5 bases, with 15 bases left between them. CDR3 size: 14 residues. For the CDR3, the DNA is TGTGCCAGCAGTCCACAGAAGCGGGGAACTGAAGCTTTCTTT. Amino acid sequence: CASSPQKRGTEAFF.

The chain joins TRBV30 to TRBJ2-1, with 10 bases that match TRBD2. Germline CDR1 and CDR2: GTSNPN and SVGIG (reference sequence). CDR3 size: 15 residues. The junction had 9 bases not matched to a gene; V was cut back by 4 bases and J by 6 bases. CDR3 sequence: CAWNVGLAGVNEQFF. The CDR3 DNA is TGTGCCTGGAATGTTGGGCTAGCGGGAGTCAATGAGCAGTTCTTC.